A single sample is the source of the 20 T cell receptor beta chains below, sequenced in a study of T cells in Graves' hyperthyroidism and ophthalmopathy. From RNA transcripts, TCR beta CDR3 regions were amplified. The HTBI primer set served for first-round RT-PCR of the TCR CDR3. TCRdb re-called the multiplex PCR reads through MiXCR, storing one row per CDR3 protein. The sample yields about 690,000 distinct CDR3 sequences, 15% to 20% seen once. Sequences were obtained from blood. Receptors originate from a man aged 50 or older with Graves' hyperthyroidism.

V and J are TRBV6-2 or TRBV6-3 and TRBJ2-7, with 12 bases fitting TRBD2. V was clipped by 10 bases and J by 3 bases; unmatched bases: 13. This CDR3 is built from 16 residues. Germline CDR1 reads MNHEY; CDR2 reads SVGEGT. The DNA of the CDR3 is TGTGCCATCATAGTCCCTAGCGGGAGGGCCCTCTACGAGCAGTACTTC. Encoded protein: CAIIVPSGRALYEQYF.

This clonotype was counted many times. The rearrangement links TRBV2 to TRBJ1-1; 8 bases fit TRBD1. CDR3 length: 13 amino acids. Germline CDR1 reads SNHLY; CDR2 reads FYNNEI. The V gene end was trimmed by 11 bases and the J gene end by 0 bases; junction bases not matched to a gene: 5. As DNA, the CDR3 is TGTGCCGGAAAGGGACAGGTGAACACTGAAGCTTTCTTT. Translation: CAGKGQVNTEAFF.

This clonotype was seen ten or more times. The chain recombines TRBV11-1 with TRBJ2-1; 13 bases match TRBD2. V shed 4 bases, J shed 5 bases, and the junction held 8 bases outside the gene matches. CDR3 length: 17 residues. Germline V gene lookup returns CDR1 SGHAT and CDR2 FQDESV (reference sequence). In DNA form, the CDR3 reads TGTGCCAGCAGCTCCAAAGGACTAGCGGGGGTCAACAATGAGCAGTTCTTC. Encoded protein: CASSSKGLAGVNNEQFF. Looking up the rest from reference TRBV11-1 and TRBJ2-1 gives the full variable domain: EAEVAQSPRYKITEKSQAVAFWCDPISGHATLYWYRQILGQGPELLVQFQDESVVDDSQLPKDRFSAERLKGVDSTLKIQPAELGDSAMYLCASSSKGLAGVNNEQFFGPGTRLTVL.

The chain is built from TRBV28 and TRBJ2-4, with TRBD1 matching 7 bases. Germline V gives CDR1 MDHEN, CDR2 SYDVKM. The V gene end was trimmed by 6 bases and the J gene end by 4 bases; junction bases not matched to a gene: 6. This CDR3 contains 14 residues. The CDR3 protein is CASSDSDRKNIQYF. The CDR3 nucleotides are TGTGCCAGCAGCGATTCGGACAGGAAAAACATTCAGTACTTC.

This clonotype was recorded at least ten times. The chain recombines TRBV27 with TRBJ1-1; possible D gene TRBD1, 6 bases. In germline, CDR1 is MNHEY, CDR2 SMNVEV (reference sequence). The CDR3 sequence is 14 residues long. Trimming shortened V by 5 bases and J by 7 bases, and 17 bases separated the two germline ends. CDR3 in amino acids: CASSERTDYFEAFF. CDR3 DNA sequence: TGTGCCAGCAGTGAGCGGACAGATTACTTTGAAGCTTTCTTT.

This clonotype was seen repeatedly, ten times or more. CDR3 residues: CASSLPGSPYEQYF. The CDR3 coding sequence is TGTGCCAGCAGTCTCCCAGGCTCCCCTTACGAGCAGTACTTC. This chain joins TRBV28 and TRBJ2-7; no clear D. V lost 5 bases and J 4 bases, leaving 15 bases between the germline ends. This CDR3 is 14 amino acids long. Germline loops: CDR1 MDHEN, CDR2 SYDVKM.

This clonotype was detected only a few times. This rearrangement joins TRBV7-8 to TRBJ2-3, with unresolved D. Trimming cost V 1 base and J 2 bases, with 16 bases left between them. The V gene's germline CDR1 is SGHVS and CDR2 FQNEAQ. The CDR3 loop spans 17 amino acids. CDR3 bases: TGTGCCAGCAGCTTAGAGTCTTCGACCTCTCTCACAGATACGCAGTATTTT. This gives the protein CASSLESSTSLTDTQYF.

The CDR3 region has the DNA TGTGCCACCAGTGATTCGGTCGGAGGACCCTTGACCTACAATGAGCAGTTCTTC. The encoded protein is CATSDSVGGPLTYNEQFF. The chain couples TRBV24-1 to TRBJ2-1; D perhaps matches TRBD2 (5 bases). CDR3 length: 18 residues. CDR1 is KGHDR and CDR2 is SFDVKD in the germline V gene. Trimming removed 2 bases from V and 2 bases from J, with 18 bases in between.

Ten or more counts support this clonotype. DNA of the CDR3: TGTGCCAGCTCCCCACTTAGCGGGACGGAGATTCAAGAGACCCAGTACTTC. This encodes CASSPLSGTEIQETQYF. The V and J genes are TRBV28 and TRBJ2-5, with TRBD2 identical over 8 bases. This CDR3 is 17 amino acids long. With 8 bases clipped from V and 2 bases from J, the junction kept 16 bases outside the gene matches. CDR1 and CDR2 from the germline V gene are MDHEN and SYDVKM.

The chain employs TRBV4-3 and TRBJ2-3; weak D call: TRBD2 (6 bases). CDR1 is LGHNA and CDR2 is YSLEER in the germline V gene. The CDR3 extends over 18 amino acids. Trimming took 0 bases from V and 2 from J, leaving 18 bases between them. CDR3 residues: CASSQDFQLAEDTDTQYF. CDR3 DNA sequence: TGCGCCAGCAGCCAAGATTTCCAACTAGCCGAAGACACAGATACGCAGTATTTT.

In its sample, this clonotype was seen many times. This chain links TRBV28 with TRBJ1-4; the D is unclear. Trimming removed 6 bases at V and 4 bases at J, with 9 bases between. CDR1 and CDR2 (germline): MDHEN, SYDVKM. The CDR3 is 13 amino acids. Here the CDR3 reads CASRIELNEKLFF. In nucleotides, the CDR3 is TGTGCCAGCAGGATAGAGCTTAATGAAAAACTGTTTTTT.

Ten or more counts support this clonotype. This chain links TRBV28 with TRBJ2-5; D is perhaps TRBD2 (6 bases). The germline V gene has CDR1 MDHEN and CDR2 SYDVKM. V was cut by 5 bases and J by 9 bases, with 13 bases left in between. This CDR3 region has 12 residues. The CDR3 protein is CASSGEVSSQYF. The CDR3 DNA is TGTGCCAGCAGTGGGGAGGTCTCGTCCCAGTACTTC.

Ten or more counts support this clonotype. V is TRBV10-3 and J is TRBJ2-3; a possible D gene is TRBD1 (6 bases). Germline CDR1 is ENHRY and CDR2 is SYGVKD. The CDR3 totals 14 residues. Trimming stripped 3 bases from V and 1 base from J, with 8 bases between. CDR3 residues: CAISEQGGTDTQYF. The CDR3 coding sequence is TGTGCCATCAGTGAACAGGGCGGCACAGATACGCAGTATTTT.

Details on this clonotype: A read error may explain this, as a much larger clone is one base away. This chain connects TRBV29-1 to TRBJ2-1; 8 nucleotides line up with TRBD2. The CDR3 runs 17 residues. Germline trimming cut 1 base from V and 0 bases from J; bases unmatched to any gene: 8. The germline V gene encodes CDR1 SQVTM and CDR2 ANQGSEA. The CDR3: CSVEGGGRAYSYNEQFF. CDR3 sequence (DNA): TGCAGCGTTGAAGGCGGGGGGAGGGCCTACTCCTACAATGAGCAGTTCTTC.

This clonotype was detected ten times or more. The rearrangement uses TRBV12-3 or TRBV12-4 and TRBJ1-5, with 7 bases identical to TRBD1. The CDR3 runs 13 residues. Losses at the gene ends were 6 bases for V and 7 bases for J; bases not matched to a gene: 6. DNA for the CDR3: TGTGCCAGCAGATTCAGGGGGGAACAGCCCCAGCATTTT. Translating gives CASRFRGEQPQHF.

The rearrangement links TRBV19 to TRBJ2-7; 13 nucleotides match TRBD2. The CDR3 covers 14 residues. Trimming cost V 6 bases and J 5 bases; bases outside gene matches: 4. CDR1 and CDR2 (germline): LNHDA, SQIVND (reference sequence). This CDR3 reads CASRGLAGSDEQYF. The CDR3 bases are TGTGCCAGTAGGGGACTAGCGGGAAGCGACGAGCAGTACTTC.

This clonotype was seen repeatedly, ten times or more. The V call is TRBV9, the J call TRBJ1-2, with D perhaps matching TRBD1 (5 bases). The CDR3 has 17 residues. Germline values: CDR1 SGDLS, CDR2 YYNGEE. V was clipped by 1 base and J by 1 base, with 17 bases between them. The CDR3, as DNA: TGTGCCAGCAGCGTATGGGACGGCTCGAGACTTAACTATGGCTACACCTTC. This encodes CASSVWDGSRLNYGYTF.

This clonotype appeared many times. This sequence joins TRBV5-6 and TRBJ2-1, with D uncertain. Trimming shortened V by 0 bases and J by 0 bases, and 7 bases separated the two germline ends. This CDR3 is built from 15 residues. In germline, CDR1 is SGHDT, CDR2 YYEEEE. CDR3 in DNA: TGTGCCAGCAGCTTGGACACACCCTCCTACAATGAGCAGTTCTTC. Translating it yields CASSLDTPSYNEQFF.

V usage is TRBV7-9 and J usage is TRBJ2-7, with D maybe TRBD1 (6 bases). The V and J ends lost 5 bases and 6 bases respectively, with 14 bases between them. The CDR3 has 13 residues. In germline, CDR1 is SEHNR, CDR2 FQNEAQ (reference sequence). CDR3 coding DNA: TGTGCCAGCAGCGCCGCGGCAGGGGTCGAGCAGTACTTC. Amino acids: CASSAAAGVEQYF.

There are many counts of this clonotype. V is TRBV11-2 and J is TRBJ2-3, with 7 nucleotides matching TRBD2. The length of the CDR3 is 16 residues. J lost 2 bases, V lost 2 bases, and 7 bases had no gene match. Germline V CDR1 and CDR2: SGHAT, FQNNGV. The CDR3 bases are TGTGCCAGCAGCTTATATAGCGGGCGCCCCACAGATACGCAGTATTTT. Translation: CASSLYSGRPTDTQYF. The full variable domain, with the rest looked up from reference TRBV11-2 and TRBJ2-3, is EAGVAQSPRYKIIEKRQSVAFWCNPISGHATLYWYQQILGQGPKLLIQFQNNGVVDDSQLPKDRFSAERLKGVDSTLKIQPAKLEDSAVYLCASSLYSGRPTDTQYFGPGTRLTVL.